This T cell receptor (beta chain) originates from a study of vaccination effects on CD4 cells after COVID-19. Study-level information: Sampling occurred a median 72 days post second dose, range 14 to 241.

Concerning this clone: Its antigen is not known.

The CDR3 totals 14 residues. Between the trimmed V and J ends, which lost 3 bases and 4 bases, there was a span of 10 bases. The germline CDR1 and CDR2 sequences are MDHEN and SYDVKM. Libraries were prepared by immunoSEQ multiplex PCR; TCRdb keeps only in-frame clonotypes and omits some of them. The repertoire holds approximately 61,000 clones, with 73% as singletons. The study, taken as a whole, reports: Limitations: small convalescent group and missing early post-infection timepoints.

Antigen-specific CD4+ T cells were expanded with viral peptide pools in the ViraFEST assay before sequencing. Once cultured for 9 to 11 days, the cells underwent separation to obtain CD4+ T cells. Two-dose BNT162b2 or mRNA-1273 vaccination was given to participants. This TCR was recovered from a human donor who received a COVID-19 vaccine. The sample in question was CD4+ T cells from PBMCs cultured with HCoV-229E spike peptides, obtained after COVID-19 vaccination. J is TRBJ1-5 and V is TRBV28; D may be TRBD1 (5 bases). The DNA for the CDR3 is TGTGCCAGCAGTTTGGGGGGGATAAATCAGCCCCAGCATTTT. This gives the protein CASSLGGINQPQHF.